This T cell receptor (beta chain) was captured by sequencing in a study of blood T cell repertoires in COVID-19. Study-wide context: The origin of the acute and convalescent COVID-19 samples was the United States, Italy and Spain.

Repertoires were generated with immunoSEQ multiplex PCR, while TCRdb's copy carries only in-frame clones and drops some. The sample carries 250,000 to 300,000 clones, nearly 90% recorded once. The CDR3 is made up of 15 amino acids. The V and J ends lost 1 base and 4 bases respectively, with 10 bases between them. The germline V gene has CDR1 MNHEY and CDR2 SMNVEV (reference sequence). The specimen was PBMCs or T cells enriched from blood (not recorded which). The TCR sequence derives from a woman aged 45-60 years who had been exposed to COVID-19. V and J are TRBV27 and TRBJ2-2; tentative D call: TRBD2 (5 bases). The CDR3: CASSLYLGSTGELFF. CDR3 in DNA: TGTGCCAGCAGTTTATACCTGGGGAGCACCGGGGAGCTGTTTTTT.